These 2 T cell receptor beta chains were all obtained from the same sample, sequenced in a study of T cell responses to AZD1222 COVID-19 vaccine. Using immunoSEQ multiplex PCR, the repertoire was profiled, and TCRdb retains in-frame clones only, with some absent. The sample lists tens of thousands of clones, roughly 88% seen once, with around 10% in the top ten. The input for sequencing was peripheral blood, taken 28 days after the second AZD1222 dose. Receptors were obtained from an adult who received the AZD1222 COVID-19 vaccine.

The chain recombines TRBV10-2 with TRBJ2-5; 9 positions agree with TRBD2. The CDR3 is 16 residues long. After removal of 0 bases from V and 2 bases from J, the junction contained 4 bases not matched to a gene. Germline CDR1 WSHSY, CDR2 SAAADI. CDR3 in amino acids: CASSESASGEQETQYF. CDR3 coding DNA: TGCGCCAGCAGTGAGTCTGCTAGCGGGGAACAAGAGACCCAGTACTTC.

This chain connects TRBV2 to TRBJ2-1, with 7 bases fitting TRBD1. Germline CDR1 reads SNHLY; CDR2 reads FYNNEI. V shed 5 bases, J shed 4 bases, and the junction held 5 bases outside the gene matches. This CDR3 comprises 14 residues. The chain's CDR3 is CASSPGQRYNEQFF. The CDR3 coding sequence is TGTGCCAGCAGTCCGGGACAGCGATACAATGAGCAGTTCTTC.